Listed below are T cell receptor beta chains from one sample, sequenced in a study of shared clonotypes between healthy human individuals. The assay was immunoSEQ multiplex PCR, and TCRdb's table has in-frame clones only and misses some. The sample yields 1,500,000 or so clones, just under 99% seen once. The sample was naive CD4+ T cells sorted from blood. These receptor sequences come from a man in his thirties or forties in good health. The CDR3 runs from the conserved cysteine through the conserved F or W. The D gene is left open where the match is weak. Only part of the rows carry a size: once, few, many, or a class if the clone is expanded.

cdr3_nt: TGCGCCAGCAGCCGCGGGACAGGGGATGAAAAACTGTTTTTT
cdr3_aa: CASSRGTGDEKLFF
d_call: TRBD1
j_call: TRBJ1-4
v_call: TRBV5-1
clone_size: -

cdr3_nt: TGTGCCAGCAGCTCGCCTATGTACAATGAGCAGTTCTTC
cdr3_aa: CASSSPMYNEQFF
d_call: -
j_call: TRBJ2-1
v_call: TRBV7-6
clone_size: -

cdr3_nt: TGCGCCAGCGTGCCGTCTAGCGGGATTAAAACACGTCCCGAGCAGTACTTC
cdr3_aa: CASVPSSGIKTRPEQYF
d_call: TRBD2
j_call: TRBJ2-7
v_call: TRBV10-1
clone_size: -

cdr3_nt: TGTGCCAGCAGCCATCAGGGGGTTAAGTTCTTC
cdr3_aa: CASSHQGVKFF
d_call: TRBD1
j_call: TRBJ2-1
v_call: TRBV5-4
clone_size: -

cdr3_nt: TGCGCCAGCAGCTTGAGGCAGACGAACACTGAAGCTTTCTTT
cdr3_aa: CASSLRQTNTEAFF
d_call: -
j_call: TRBJ1-1
v_call: TRBV5-1
clone_size: -

cdr3_nt: TGTGCCAGTACTAAGGGAAACACCATATATTTT
cdr3_aa: CASTKGNTIYF
d_call: -
j_call: TRBJ1-3
v_call: TRBV19
clone_size: -

cdr3_nt: TGTGCCAGCAGCCAACCACCTTACACTGAAGCTTTCTTT
cdr3_aa: CASSQPPYTEAFF
d_call: -
j_call: TRBJ1-1
v_call: TRBV7-2
clone_size: once

cdr3_nt: TGTGCCAGCAGCCGAACAGGGCGCGAGACCCAGTACTTC
cdr3_aa: CASSRTGRETQYF
d_call: -
j_call: TRBJ2-5
v_call: TRBV7-3
clone_size: -

cdr3_nt: TGTGCCATCCTGGTCTCTGAGCAGTACTTC
cdr3_aa: CAILVSEQYF
d_call: -
j_call: TRBJ2-7
v_call: TRBV27
clone_size: -

cdr3_nt: TGTGCCAGCAGCGTAGTAGGGTCCACCGGGGAGCTGTTTTTT
cdr3_aa: CASSVVGSTGELFF
d_call: -
j_call: TRBJ2-2
v_call: TRBV9
clone_size: -

cdr3_nt: TGCGCCAGCAGCTCCGGACGGCCCAGCACAGATACGCAGTATTTT
cdr3_aa: CASSSGRPSTDTQYF
d_call: -
j_call: TRBJ2-3
v_call: TRBV5-1
clone_size: -

cdr3_nt: TGCGCCAGCAGCCCAGGGGACAGGGGGTATTATGGCTACACCTTC
cdr3_aa: CASSPGDRGYYGYTF
d_call: TRBD1
j_call: TRBJ1-2
v_call: TRBV5-1
clone_size: few

cdr3_nt: TGTGCCAGCAGTTTGGTTTCTAATGAAAAACTGTTTTTT
cdr3_aa: CASSLVSNEKLFF
d_call: -
j_call: TRBJ1-4
v_call: TRBV28
clone_size: -

cdr3_nt: TGTGCCAGTAGTATGCAATTAGCGGGAGGGTACAATGAGCAGTTCTTC
cdr3_aa: CASSMQLAGGYNEQFF
d_call: TRBD2
j_call: TRBJ2-1
v_call: TRBV19
clone_size: -

cdr3_nt: TGCGCCAGCAGCTTGACAGGACTAGCGGGGAGCGAGCAGTACTTC
cdr3_aa: CASSLTGLAGSEQYF
d_call: TRBD2
j_call: TRBJ2-7
v_call: TRBV5-1
clone_size: -

cdr3_nt: TGCGCCAGCAGCTTGGATTCGGGACGGCAAGAGACCCAGTACTTC
cdr3_aa: CASSLDSGRQETQYF
d_call: -
j_call: TRBJ2-5
v_call: TRBV5-1
clone_size: -

cdr3_nt: TGTGCCAGCAGGGAGTTGGGGGACAAAGAGACCCAGTACTTC
cdr3_aa: CASRELGDKETQYF
d_call: -
j_call: TRBJ2-5
v_call: TRBV5-6
clone_size: -

cdr3_nt: TGTGCCAGCAGCTTGGCGGGCGGGAGCTCCTACAATGAGCAGTTCTTC
cdr3_aa: CASSLAGGSSYNEQFF
d_call: TRBD2
j_call: TRBJ2-1
v_call: TRBV5-4
clone_size: once

cdr3_nt: TGTGCCAGCACACGGGAGCTGGAGACCCAGTACTTC
cdr3_aa: CASTRELETQYF
d_call: -
j_call: TRBJ2-5
v_call: TRBV2
clone_size: -

cdr3_nt: TGTGCCAGCAGCCCCTCGGTATGGGGTAGCACAGATACGCAGTATTTT
cdr3_aa: CASSPSVWGSTDTQYF
d_call: -
j_call: TRBJ2-3
v_call: TRBV5-8
clone_size: -

cdr3_nt: TGTGCCAGCAGCTCCTGGGGACAGGGAATTCAGCCCCAGCATTTT
cdr3_aa: CASSSWGQGIQPQHF
d_call: TRBD1
j_call: TRBJ1-5
v_call: TRBV7-2
clone_size: -

cdr3_nt: TGTGCCAGCAGTGTGGACAGGGGAATCCCCGGGGAGCTGTTTTTT
cdr3_aa: CASSVDRGIPGELFF
d_call: TRBD1
j_call: TRBJ2-2
v_call: TRBV2
clone_size: -

cdr3_nt: TGTGCCAGCTCACCACCTGGTACTACCTCCTACAATGAGCAGTTCTTC
cdr3_aa: CASSPPGTTSYNEQFF
d_call: -
j_call: TRBJ2-1
v_call: TRBV18
clone_size: -

cdr3_nt: TGCGCCAGTTACGAGGACACTGAAGCTTTCTTT
cdr3_aa: CASYEDTEAFF
d_call: -
j_call: TRBJ1-1
v_call: TRBV10-1
clone_size: -

cdr3_nt: TGTGCCAGCAGCCAACAACTTGAAGCTTTCTTT
cdr3_aa: CASSQQLEAFF
d_call: -
j_call: TRBJ1-1
v_call: TRBV28
clone_size: -

cdr3_nt: TGTGCTACGGAGGGGGTCACCTACAATGAGCAGTTCTTC
cdr3_aa: CATEGVTYNEQFF
d_call: -
j_call: TRBJ2-1
v_call: TRBV28
clone_size: -

cdr3_nt: TGTGCCAGCAGCTTAGGGGGCATCCAAGAGACCCAGTACTTC
cdr3_aa: CASSLGGIQETQYF
d_call: TRBD1
j_call: TRBJ2-5
v_call: TRBV5-4
clone_size: -

cdr3_nt: TGTGCCAGCAGTTTACTCCAAAACCCGGGCCTGGGTATAGTAAATACGCAGTATTTT
cdr3_aa: CASSLLQNPGLGIVNTQYF
d_call: -
j_call: TRBJ2-3
v_call: TRBV27
clone_size: -

cdr3_nt: TGTGCCAGCAGTAAGTCCGGACTCTCCTACAATGAGCAGTTCTTC
cdr3_aa: CASSKSGLSYNEQFF
d_call: -
j_call: TRBJ2-1
v_call: TRBV6-1
clone_size: -

cdr3_nt: TGTGCCAGCAGTTGGGGACAGGGGGCATACAATGAGCAGTTCTTC
cdr3_aa: CASSWGQGAYNEQFF
d_call: TRBD1
j_call: TRBJ2-1
v_call: TRBV6-6
clone_size: -

cdr3_nt: TGCGCCAGCAGCCCCGCTCTGACTAGCGGGAACACCGGGGAGCTGTTTTTT
cdr3_aa: CASSPALTSGNTGELFF
d_call: TRBD2
j_call: TRBJ2-2
v_call: TRBV5-1
clone_size: -

cdr3_nt: TGTGCCAGCTCACTCCTGCCGGTAAACTCCTACGAGCAGTACTTC
cdr3_aa: CASSLLPVNSYEQYF
d_call: -
j_call: TRBJ2-7
v_call: TRBV18
clone_size: -

cdr3_nt: TGTGCCAGTAGTATATTGGGACAGAAGAATGAAAAACTGTTTTTT
cdr3_aa: CASSILGQKNEKLFF
d_call: TRBD1
j_call: TRBJ1-4
v_call: TRBV19
clone_size: -

cdr3_nt: TGCGCCAGCAGCTTGGAAGGGGGCCACTCCTACAATGAGCAGTTCTTC
cdr3_aa: CASSLEGGHSYNEQFF
d_call: TRBD1
j_call: TRBJ2-1
v_call: TRBV5-1
clone_size: -

cdr3_nt: TGTGCCAGCTCACCACTTGATCTAGCGGGAGTGGCAGATACGCAGTATTTT
cdr3_aa: CASSPLDLAGVADTQYF
d_call: TRBD2
j_call: TRBJ2-3
v_call: TRBV18
clone_size: -

cdr3_nt: TGTGCCAGCAGCGTAGAAGCGGGAATTACCTACGAGCAGTACTTC
cdr3_aa: CASSVEAGITYEQYF
d_call: TRBD2
j_call: TRBJ2-7
v_call: TRBV9
clone_size: -

cdr3_nt: TGCGCCAGCAGCCAACCCGGCGTCACCGGGGAGCTGTTTTTT
cdr3_aa: CASSQPGVTGELFF
d_call: -
j_call: TRBJ2-2
v_call: TRBV5-1
clone_size: -

cdr3_nt: TGTGCCAGCAGTTTATTCGTGGGCAGATACAATGAGCAGTTCTTC
cdr3_aa: CASSLFVGRYNEQFF
d_call: -
j_call: TRBJ2-1
v_call: TRBV27
clone_size: -

cdr3_nt: TGCAGCGTAGGGACAACTAGCACAGATACGCAGTATTTT
cdr3_aa: CSVGTTSTDTQYF
d_call: -
j_call: TRBJ2-3
v_call: TRBV29-1
clone_size: -

cdr3_nt: TGTGCCAGTAGGATGGGTAGAGGAGATGGAAACACCATATATTTT
cdr3_aa: CASRMGRGDGNTIYF
d_call: -
j_call: TRBJ1-3
v_call: TRBV19
clone_size: -

cdr3_nt: TGTGCCAGCAGTTTATCTGGGACAGCTCGTGGCAATCAGCCCCAGCATTTT
cdr3_aa: CASSLSGTARGNQPQHF
d_call: TRBD1
j_call: TRBJ1-5
v_call: TRBV27
clone_size: -

cdr3_nt: TGCGCCAGCAGCTTCAGGGGCGCGGATACGCAGTATTTT
cdr3_aa: CASSFRGADTQYF
d_call: -
j_call: TRBJ2-3
v_call: TRBV5-1
clone_size: -

cdr3_nt: TGCGCCAGCAGCCTAGATAGCAGTGGGACTAGCGCTATCTACGAGCAGTACTTC
cdr3_aa: CASSLDSSGTSAIYEQYF
d_call: TRBD2
j_call: TRBJ2-7
v_call: TRBV4-1
clone_size: -

cdr3_nt: TGTGCCAGCATGTGGTCTGGGAACAATGAGCAGTTCTTC
cdr3_aa: CASMWSGNNEQFF
d_call: -
j_call: TRBJ2-1
v_call: TRBV25-1
clone_size: -

cdr3_nt: TGTGCCAGCAGCAGACTGGGGCTGTTGAATGAAAAACTGTTTTTT
cdr3_aa: CASSRLGLLNEKLFF
d_call: -
j_call: TRBJ1-4
v_call: TRBV7-9
clone_size: -

cdr3_nt: TGTGCCAGCCCACAACTAGCGGGATCAGTCGGCAATGAGCAGTTCTTC
cdr3_aa: CASPQLAGSVGNEQFF
d_call: TRBD2
j_call: TRBJ2-1
v_call: TRBV18
clone_size: -

cdr3_nt: TGTGCCAGCAGCTTAGGACTAGCGGGGTACAATGAGCAGTTCTTC
cdr3_aa: CASSLGLAGYNEQFF
d_call: TRBD2
j_call: TRBJ2-1
v_call: TRBV11-2
clone_size: -

cdr3_nt: TGTGCCAGCAGCTTAAGGGTAATTCTGACGCTAGGTCCCTACGAGCAGTACTTC
cdr3_aa: CASSLRVILTLGPYEQYF
d_call: -
j_call: TRBJ2-7
v_call: TRBV7-3
clone_size: -

cdr3_nt: TGTGCCAGCTCACCATTGGGATACGAGCAGTACTTC
cdr3_aa: CASSPLGYEQYF
d_call: -
j_call: TRBJ2-7
v_call: TRBV18
clone_size: -

cdr3_nt: TGTGCCAGCAGCTTAGAGGGCTACTATGGCTACACCTTC
cdr3_aa: CASSLEGYYGYTF
d_call: -
j_call: TRBJ1-2
v_call: TRBV5-4
clone_size: -

cdr3_nt: TGTGCCAGCAGTGCGACTGGGATGTACGAGCAGTACTTC
cdr3_aa: CASSATGMYEQYF
d_call: -
j_call: TRBJ2-7
v_call: TRBV25-1
clone_size: -